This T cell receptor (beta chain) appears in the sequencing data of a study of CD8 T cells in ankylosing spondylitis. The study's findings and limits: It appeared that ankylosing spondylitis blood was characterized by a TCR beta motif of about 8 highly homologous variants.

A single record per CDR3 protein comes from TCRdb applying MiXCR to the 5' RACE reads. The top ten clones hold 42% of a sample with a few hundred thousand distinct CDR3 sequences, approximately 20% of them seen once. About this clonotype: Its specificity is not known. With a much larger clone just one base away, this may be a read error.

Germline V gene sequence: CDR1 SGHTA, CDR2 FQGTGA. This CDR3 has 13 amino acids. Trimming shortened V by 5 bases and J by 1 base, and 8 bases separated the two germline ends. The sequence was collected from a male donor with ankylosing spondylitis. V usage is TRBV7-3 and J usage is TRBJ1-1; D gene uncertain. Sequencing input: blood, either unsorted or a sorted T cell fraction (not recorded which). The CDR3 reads CASSHDGNTEAFF. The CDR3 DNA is TGTGCCAGCAGCCACGACGGGAACACTGAAGCTTTCTTT. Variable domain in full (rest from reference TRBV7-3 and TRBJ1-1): GAGVSQTPSNKVTEKGKYVELRCDPISGHTALYWYRQSLGQGPEFLIYFQGTGAADDSGLPNDRFFAVRPEGSVSTLKIQRTERGDSAVYLCASSHDGNTEAFFGQGTRLTVV.